Listed below are T cell receptor beta chains from one sample, sequenced in a study of OX40 agonist ivuxolimab in advanced cancers. Assay used: immunoSEQ multiplex PCR; TCRdb lists only in-frame clones, some missing. This sample carries 87,000 or so clones, about 85% of them seen once, and the ten largest clones take approximately 4.2%. The material sequenced was CD4+ or CD8+ T cells sorted from blood, taken in a trial of the OX40 agonist ivuxolimab. Receptors originate from an adult with an advanced solid tumor such as melanoma, head and neck, liver or kidney cancer. CDR3s include the opening cysteine and the closing phenylalanine or tryptophan. D genes are given only for firm matches. Rows give clone size only sometimes, using once, few, many, or a class for an expanded clone.

d_call,clone_size,v_call,j_call,cdr3_nt,cdr3_aa
.,few,TRBV2,TRBJ2-7,TGTGCCAGCAGACCCACTAGCACACCGATGGGCGAGCAGTACTTC,CASRPTSTPMGEQYF
.,once,TRBV11-2,TRBJ2-6,TGTGCCAGCAGCTTTACCAGCAGTGGGGCCAACGTCCTGACTTTC,CASSFTSSGANVLTF
.,.,TRBV11-3,TRBJ1-1,TGTGCCAGCAGCTTAGGTATGCTATTGAACACTGAAGCTTTCTTT,CASSLGMLLNTEAFF
.,once,TRBV28,TRBJ2-7,TGTGCCAGCAGGACGACGGAGGCTTGGAGCAAGCAGTACTTC,CASRTTEAWSKQYF
.,many,TRBV28,TRBJ1-2,TGTGCCAGCAAGGAGAACAGGGTTACCTATGGCTACACCTTC,CASKENRVTYGYTF
.,.,TRBV11-1,TRBJ2-1,TGTGCCAGCAGCTTAGCCGGGAGCAATGAGCAGTTCTTC,CASSLAGSNEQFF
.,.,TRBV5-8,TRBJ1-2,TGTGCCAGCAGCCCGGTGGTGAGGCCCTTCGGCTACACCTTC,CASSPVVRPFGYTF
TRBD1,.,TRBV5-8,TRBJ2-5,TGTGCCAGCAGCTTCCCGGACAGGGACGACCAAGAGACCCAGTACTTC,CASSFPDRDDQETQYF
.,few,TRBV4-2,TRBJ2-5,TGTGCCAGCAGCCAAGAAGGACAGCAACAAAGAGAGACCCAGTACTTC,CASSQEGQQQRETQYF
.,.,TRBV11-3,TRBJ2-2,TGTGCCAGCAGCTCCCGCAACACCGGGGAGCTGTTTTTT,CASSSRNTGELFF
TRBD2,once,TRBV30,TRBJ2-3,TGTGCCTGGAGTGTACTAGCGGGAGCATCAGATACGCAGTATTTT,CAWSVLAGASDTQYF
.,.,TRBV27,TRBJ2-1,TGTGCCAGCAGCCCTACACTACTAGCTAATGAGCAGTTCTTC,CASSPTLLANEQFF
.,.,TRBV11-3,TRBJ2-7,TGTGCCAGCAGCTTGGGGGGCTCGGACGAGCAGTACTTC,CASSLGGSDEQYF
.,.,TRBV11-2,TRBJ2-7,TGTGCCAGCAGATCAGAGCGGCTAGCCTACGAGCAGTACTTC,CASRSERLAYEQYF
.,.,TRBV2,TRBJ2-2,TGTGCCAGCACCCGGGCAGAGAACACCGGGGAGCTGTTTTTT,CASTRAENTGELFF
.,.,TRBV19,TRBJ1-1,TGTGCCAGTAGTTCAAGGCGGCCCATGAACACTGAAGCTTTCTTT,CASSSRRPMNTEAFF
.,.,TRBV9,TRBJ2-2,TGTGCCAGCAGCCCCCACACCGGGGAGCTGTTTTTT,CASSPHTGELFF
.,.,TRBV7-9,TRBJ1-3,TGTGCCAGCAGCCAAGGATCTGGAAACACCATATATTTT,CASSQGSGNTIYF
.,.,TRBV27,TRBJ1-5,TGTGCCAGCAGTGACAGAGAAAATCAGCCCCAGCATTTT,CASSDRENQPQHF
TRBD2,once,TRBV7-2,TRBJ2-7,TGTGCCAGCAGCTTAGTGCTAGCGGGAAACTACGAGCAGTACTTC,CASSLVLAGNYEQYF
.,.,TRBV7-9,TRBJ1-1,TGTGCCAGCAGCTTAGCGGACTGGAACACTGAAGCTTTCTTT,CASSLADWNTEAFF
.,.,TRBV5-8,TRBJ2-1,TGTGCCAGCAGCTGGGTCGACAGCTACAATGAGCAGTTCTTC,CASSWVDSYNEQFF
TRBD2,.,TRBV5-4,TRBJ2-1,TGTGCCAGCAGCTTCGGACTAGCGGGAGGGCCTTCCAATGAGCAGTTCTTC,CASSFGLAGGPSNEQFF
TRBD2,.,TRBV7-9,TRBJ2-1,TGTGCCAGCAGTGGGTTCGGGGGGGCCTGGAATGAGCAGTTCTTC,CASSGFGGAWNEQFF
TRBD2,.,TRBV28,TRBJ2-2,TGTGCCACCCGGACTAGCGGAAACACCGGGGAGCTGTTTTTT,CATRTSGNTGELFF
TRBD2,.,TRBV11-3,TRBJ2-2,TGTGCCAGCACCCCTAGCGGGAGCTTGACCGGGGAGCTGTTTTTT,CASTPSGSLTGELFF
.,few,TRBV4-2,TRBJ1-2,TGTGCCAGCAGCCCCGAGGGACCGACCGATGGCTACACCTTC,CASSPEGPTDGYTF
.,.,TRBV4-3,TRBJ1-3,TGCGCCAGCAGCCAAGATGTACAGGGAGGTGGAAACACCATATATTTT,CASSQDVQGGGNTIYF
.,.,TRBV28,TRBJ2-7,TGTGCCAGCAGTAAGGGCACCTACGAGCAGTACTTC,CASSKGTYEQYF